What follows are 3 T cell receptor beta chains derived from one specimen sequenced in a study of blood T cell repertoires in COVID-19. Using immunoSEQ multiplex PCR, the repertoire was profiled, and TCRdb retains in-frame clones only, with some absent. This table has about 82,000 clones, around 81% appearing once. The specimen sequenced was peripheral blood. These receptors were taken from a man aged 80 or over with acute or convalescent COVID-19.

V is TRBV5-1 and J is TRBJ2-2; 7 bases are a match to TRBD2. V was pared by 1 base and J by 7 bases, with 7 bases of the junction left unmatched. The CDR3 totals 15 residues. Germline-derived CDR1 and CDR2 are SGHRS and YFSETQ. Written as DNA, the CDR3 is TGCGCCAGCAGCTTGTCAGCGCGGGAGAGCGGGGAGCTGTTTTTT. It codes for CASSLSARESGELFF.

The rearrangement links TRBV5-1 to TRBJ1-6, with D perhaps TRBD1 (5 bases). The CDR3 length is 15 residues. V lost 4 bases, J lost 3 bases, and 11 bases lay in between. CDR1 and CDR2 (germline): SGHRS, YFSETQ. This CDR3 is CASSGGGDYNSPLHF. For the CDR3, the DNA is TGCGCCAGCAGCGGTGGAGGGGACTATAATTCACCCCTCCACTTT.

The chain joins TRBV25-1 to TRBJ2-2, with 9 bases that match TRBD1. This CDR3 spans 18 amino acids. Germline V CDR1 and CDR2: MGHDK, SYGVNS. The V segment lost 7 bases and the J segment 0 bases; nucleotides outside the gene matches: 12. The CDR3 DNA reads as TGTGCCAGCAAGGGATTGATCGGGACAGGGACGAACACCGGGGAGCTGTTTTTT. It codes for CASKGLIGTGTNTGELFF.